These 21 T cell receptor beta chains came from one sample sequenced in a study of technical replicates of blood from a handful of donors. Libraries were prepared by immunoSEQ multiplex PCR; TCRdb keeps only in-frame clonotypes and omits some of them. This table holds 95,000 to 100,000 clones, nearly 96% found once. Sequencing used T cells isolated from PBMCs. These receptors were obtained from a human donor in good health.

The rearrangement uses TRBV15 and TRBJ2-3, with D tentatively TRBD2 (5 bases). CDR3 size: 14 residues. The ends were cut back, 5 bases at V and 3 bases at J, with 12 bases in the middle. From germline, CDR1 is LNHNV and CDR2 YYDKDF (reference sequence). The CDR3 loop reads CATSRNSETDTQYF. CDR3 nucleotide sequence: TGTGCCACCAGCCGAAATAGCGAAACAGATACGCAGTATTTT.

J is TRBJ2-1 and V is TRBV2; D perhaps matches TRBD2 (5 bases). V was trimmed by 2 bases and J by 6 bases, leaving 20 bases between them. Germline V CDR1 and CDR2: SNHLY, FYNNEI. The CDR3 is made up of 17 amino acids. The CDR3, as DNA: TGTGCCAGCAGTGAAAAGTCGGGTGGGAGCGCGGCCAATGAGCAGTTCTTC. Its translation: CASSEKSGGSAANEQFF. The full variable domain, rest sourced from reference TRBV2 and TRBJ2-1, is EPEVTQTPSHQVTQMGQEVILRCVPISNHLYFYWYRQILGQKVEFLVSFYNNEISEKSEIFDDQFSVERPDGSNFTLKIRSTKLEDSAMYFCASSEKSGGSAANEQFFGPGTRLTVL.

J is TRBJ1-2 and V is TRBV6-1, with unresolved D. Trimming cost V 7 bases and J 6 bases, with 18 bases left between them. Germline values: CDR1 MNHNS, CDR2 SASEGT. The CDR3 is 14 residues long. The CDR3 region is CASTRGIILDGYTF. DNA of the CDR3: TGTGCCAGCACCCGCGGCATCATATTAGATGGCTACACCTTC.

The CDR3 is CASSVTVQETQYF. For the CDR3, the DNA is TGTGCCAGCAGTGTTACAGTCCAAGAGACCCAGTACTTC. This rearrangement joins TRBV2 to TRBJ2-5; no firm D call. CDR3 length: 13 residues. Trimming stripped 4 bases from V and 1 base from J, with 7 bases between. Germline CDR1 is SNHLY and CDR2 is FYNNEI.

DNA of the CDR3: TGCGCCAGCAGTGAGTCCCGACAGGGTAACACAGATACGCAGTATTTT. Residues: CASSESRQGNTDTQYF. V usage is TRBV10-2 and J usage is TRBJ2-3; 7 nucleotides agree with TRBD1. There are 16 residues in the CDR3. The germline CDR1 and CDR2 sequences are WSHSY and SAAADI. Trimming took 0 bases from V and 2 from J; bases not matched to a gene: 5.

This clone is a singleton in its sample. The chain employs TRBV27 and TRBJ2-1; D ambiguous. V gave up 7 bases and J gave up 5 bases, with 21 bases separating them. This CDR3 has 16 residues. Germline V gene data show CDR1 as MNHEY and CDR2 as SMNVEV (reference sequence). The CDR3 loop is CASTPREVFFHNEQFF. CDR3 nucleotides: TGTGCCAGCACGCCGCGAGAGGTTTTTTTTCACAATGAGCAGTTCTTC.

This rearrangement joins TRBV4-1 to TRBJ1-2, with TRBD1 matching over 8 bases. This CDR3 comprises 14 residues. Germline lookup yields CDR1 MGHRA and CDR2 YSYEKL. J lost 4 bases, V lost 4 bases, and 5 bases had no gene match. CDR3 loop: CASSPPGGGYGYTF. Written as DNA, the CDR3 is TGCGCCAGCAGCCCTCCAGGGGGCGGCTATGGCTACACCTTC.

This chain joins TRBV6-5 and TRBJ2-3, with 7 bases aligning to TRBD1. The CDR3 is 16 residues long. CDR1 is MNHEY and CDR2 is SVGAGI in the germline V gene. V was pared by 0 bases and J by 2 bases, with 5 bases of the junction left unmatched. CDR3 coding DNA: TGTGCCAGCAGTTACTCGACGGGACAGATCACAGATACGCAGTATTTT. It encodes CASSYSTGQITDTQYF.

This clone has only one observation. This chain's CDR3 is CASSIPGGAYNEQFF. The CDR3 region has the DNA TGTGCCAGTAGTATCCCGGGAGGAGCCTACAATGAGCAGTTCTTC. The rearrangement joins TRBV19 to TRBJ2-1, with 7 nucleotides matching TRBD2. The germline V gene has CDR1 LNHDA and CDR2 SQIVND (reference sequence). The J segment lost 2 bases and the V segment lost 3 bases, leaving 4 bases of the junction unmatched. The CDR3 consists of 15 residues.

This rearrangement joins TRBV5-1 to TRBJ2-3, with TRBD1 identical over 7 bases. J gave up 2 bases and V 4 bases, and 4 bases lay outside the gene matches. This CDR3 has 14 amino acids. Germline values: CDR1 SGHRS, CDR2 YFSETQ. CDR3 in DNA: TGCGCCAGCAGCCGAGGACAGGACACAGATACGCAGTATTTT. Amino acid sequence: CASSRGQDTDTQYF.

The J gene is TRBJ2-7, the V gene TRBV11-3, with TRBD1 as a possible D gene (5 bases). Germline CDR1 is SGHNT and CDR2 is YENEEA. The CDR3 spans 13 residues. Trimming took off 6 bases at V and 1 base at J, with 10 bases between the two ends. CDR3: CASRPRVSYEQYF. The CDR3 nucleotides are TGTGCCAGCAGGCCCAGGGTGTCCTACGAGCAGTACTTC.

CDR3 region: CASSSLSGKGEKLFF. CDR3 sequence (DNA): TGTGCCAGCAGCAGCCTATCAGGGAAGGGTGAAAAACTGTTTTTT. The rearrangement uses TRBV9 and TRBJ1-4, with D tentatively TRBD1 (5 bases). CDR3 length: 15 residues. V lost 4 bases, J lost 7 bases, and 17 bases lay in between. The germline V gene has CDR1 SGDLS and CDR2 YYNGEE.

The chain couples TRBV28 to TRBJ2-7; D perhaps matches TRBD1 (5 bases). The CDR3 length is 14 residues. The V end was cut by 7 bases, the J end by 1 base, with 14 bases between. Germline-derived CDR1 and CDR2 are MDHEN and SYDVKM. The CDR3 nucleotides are TGTGCCAGCAACATCATGGCAGGGTCCTACGAGCAGTACTTC. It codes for CASNIMAGSYEQYF.

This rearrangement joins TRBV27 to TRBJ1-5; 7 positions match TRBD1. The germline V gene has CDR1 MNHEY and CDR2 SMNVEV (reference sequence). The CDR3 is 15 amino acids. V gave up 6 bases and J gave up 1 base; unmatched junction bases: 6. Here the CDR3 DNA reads TGTGCCAGCAGATACGACAGGGCAAGCAATCAGCCCCAGCATTTT. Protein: CASRYDRASNQPQHF.

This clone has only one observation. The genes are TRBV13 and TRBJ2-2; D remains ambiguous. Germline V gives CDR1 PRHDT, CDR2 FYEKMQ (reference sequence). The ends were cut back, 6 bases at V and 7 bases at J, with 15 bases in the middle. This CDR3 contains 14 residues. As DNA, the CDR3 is TGTGCCAGCAGACCCCTGGAGAGCAACGGGGAGCTGTTTTTT. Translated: CASRPLESNGELFF.

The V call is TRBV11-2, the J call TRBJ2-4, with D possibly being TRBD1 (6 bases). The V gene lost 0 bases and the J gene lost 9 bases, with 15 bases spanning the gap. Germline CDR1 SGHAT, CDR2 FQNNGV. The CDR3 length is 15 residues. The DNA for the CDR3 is TGTGCCAGCAGCTTAGAGGTCTACGTAGGGGGCATTCAGTACTTC. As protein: CASSLEVYVGGIQYF.

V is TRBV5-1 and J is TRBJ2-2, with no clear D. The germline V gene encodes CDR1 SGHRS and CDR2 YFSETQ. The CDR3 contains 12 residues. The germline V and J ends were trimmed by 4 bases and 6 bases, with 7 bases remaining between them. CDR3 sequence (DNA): TGCGCCAGCAGCCGAGGTGCCGGGGAGCTGTTTTTT. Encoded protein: CASSRGAGELFF.

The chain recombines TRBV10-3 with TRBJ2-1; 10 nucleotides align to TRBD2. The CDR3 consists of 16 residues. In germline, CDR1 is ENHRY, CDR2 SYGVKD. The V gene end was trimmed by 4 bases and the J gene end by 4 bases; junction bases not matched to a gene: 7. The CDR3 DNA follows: TGTGCCATCAGTGCCTCTACTAGCGGGGTATACAATGAGCAGTTCTTC. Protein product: CAISASTSGVYNEQFF.

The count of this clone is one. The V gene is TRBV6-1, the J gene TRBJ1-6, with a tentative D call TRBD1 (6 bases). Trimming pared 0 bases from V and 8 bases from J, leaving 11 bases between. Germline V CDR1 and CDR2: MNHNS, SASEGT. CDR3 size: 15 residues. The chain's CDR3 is CASSEAGGIYSPLHF. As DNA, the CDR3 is TGTGCCAGCAGTGAAGCAGGGGGAATCTATTCACCCCTCCACTTT.

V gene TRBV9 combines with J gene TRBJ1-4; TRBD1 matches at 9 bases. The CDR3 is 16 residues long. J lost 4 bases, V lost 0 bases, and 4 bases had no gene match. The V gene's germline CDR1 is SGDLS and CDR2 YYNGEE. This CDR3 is CASSVGDRVLNEKLFF. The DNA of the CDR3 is TGTGCCAGCAGCGTAGGGGACAGGGTCCTTAATGAAAAACTGTTTTTT.

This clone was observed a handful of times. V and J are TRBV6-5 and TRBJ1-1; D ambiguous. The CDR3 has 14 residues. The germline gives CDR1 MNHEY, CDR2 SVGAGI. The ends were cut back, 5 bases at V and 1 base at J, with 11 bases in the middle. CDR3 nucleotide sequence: TGTGCCAGCAGTAGCCCCGGAGCGAACACTGAAGCTTTCTTT. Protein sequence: CASSSPGANTEAFF.